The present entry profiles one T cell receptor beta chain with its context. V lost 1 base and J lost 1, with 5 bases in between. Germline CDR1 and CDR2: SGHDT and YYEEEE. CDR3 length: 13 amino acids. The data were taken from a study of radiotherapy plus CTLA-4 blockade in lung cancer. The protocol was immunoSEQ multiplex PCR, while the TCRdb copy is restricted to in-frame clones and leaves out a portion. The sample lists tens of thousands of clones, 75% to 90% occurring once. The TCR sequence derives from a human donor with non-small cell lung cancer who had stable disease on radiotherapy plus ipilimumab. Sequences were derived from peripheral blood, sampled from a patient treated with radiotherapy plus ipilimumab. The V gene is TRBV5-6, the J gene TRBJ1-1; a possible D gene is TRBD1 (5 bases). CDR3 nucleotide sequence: TGTGCCAGCAGCTTGACAGGGAACACTGAAGCTTTCTTT. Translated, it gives CASSLTGNTEAFF. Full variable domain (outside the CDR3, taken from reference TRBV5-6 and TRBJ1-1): DAGVTQSPTHLIKTRGQQVTLRCSPKSGHDTVSWYQQALGQGPQFIFQYYEEEERQRGNFPDRFSGHQFPNYSSELNVNALLLGDSALYLCASSLTGNTEAFFGQGTRLTVV.